Below, 26 T cell receptor beta chains from the same sample are listed, as sequenced in a study of cytomegalovirus exposure and HLA in healthy donors. A multiplex PCR was run with 60 Vbeta primers and 13 Jbeta primers. TCRdb's copy holds only in-frame clones and misses some; the assay was immunoSEQ multiplex PCR. The sample includes approximately 140,000 clones, 73% of them seen just once. Sequencing input: PBMCs. All receptors come from a woman aged 40 to 49 in good health and CMV-seronegative.

V and J are TRBV7-8 and TRBJ2-4, with unresolved D. The ends were cut back, 1 base at V and 9 bases at J, with 13 bases in the middle. The CDR3 totals 14 residues. Germline CDR1 reads SGHVS; CDR2 reads FQNEAQ. The DNA for the CDR3 is TGTGCCAGCAGCTTAGATCGAAGTTACGGCATTCAGTACTTC. Encoded protein: CASSLDRSYGIQYF.

The rearrangement joins TRBV18 to TRBJ2-3; D might be TRBD2 (6 bases). This CDR3 has 11 residues. V lost 2 bases to trimming and J lost 11 bases, with 8 bases between them. CDR1 is KGHSH and CDR2 is LQKENI in the germline V gene. The CDR3 protein is CASSPWGEQYF. The CDR3 nucleotides are TGTGCCAGCTCACCATGGGGGGAGCAGTATTTT. Complete variable domain (other parts from reference TRBV18 and TRBJ2-3): NAGVMQNPRHLVRRRGQEARLRCSPMKGHSHVYWYRQLPEEGLKFMVYLQKENIIDESGMPKERFSAEFPKEGPSILRIQQVVRGDSAAYFCASSPWGEQYFGPGTRLTVL.

The chain joins TRBV5-1 to TRBJ2-1; D gene uncertain. Trimming cost V 0 bases and J 6 bases, with 10 bases left between them. CDR3 length: 14 amino acids. The germline V gene encodes CDR1 SGHRS and CDR2 YFSETQ. The CDR3 loop is CASSLENSPNEQFF. The CDR3 coding sequence is TGCGCCAGCAGCTTGGAGAATAGCCCCAATGAGCAGTTCTTC.

This clone has just a few counts. CDR3 in amino acids: CASSEMAENTEAFF. The DNA of the CDR3 is TGTGCCAGCAGTGAAATGGCGGAGAACACTGAAGCTTTCTTT. The genes are TRBV6-1 and TRBJ1-1; D unclear. Germline CDR1 MNHNS, CDR2 SASEGT. CDR3 length equals 14 residues. The ends were cut back, 2 bases at V and 1 base at J, with 8 bases in the middle.

The gene calls are TRBV4-2 and TRBJ2-2; tentatively, D is TRBD2 (6 bases). Germline-derived CDR1 and CDR2 are LGHNA and YNFKEQ. Deletions cut 0 bases from V and 6 bases from J, with 14 bases between. The CDR3 consists of 16 residues. CDR3 in amino acids: CASSQEGGASAGELFF. CDR3 DNA: TGTGCCAGCAGCCAAGAAGGAGGGGCATCGGCCGGGGAGCTGTTTTTT.

CDR3 region: CASSEEGSSGNTIYF. CDR3 coding DNA: TGTGCCAGCAGTGAGGAGGGCAGCTCTGGAAACACCATATATTTT. V gene TRBV2 combines with J gene TRBJ1-3; D is ambiguous. The CDR3 has 15 residues. With 3 bases removed from V and 0 bases from J, the gap between germline ends came to 9 bases. The germline CDR1 and CDR2 sequences are SNHLY and FYNNEI.

CDR3 loop: CASSESGTGVGTQYF. In DNA, the CDR3 is TGTGCCAGCAGTGAATCTGGGACAGGGGTTGGGACCCAGTACTTC. The V gene is TRBV2, the J gene TRBJ2-5; 10 positions match TRBD1. The junction had 7 bases not matched to a gene; V was cut back by 2 bases and J by 7 bases. The CDR3 is 15 amino acids. Germline CDR1 is SNHLY and CDR2 is FYNNEI.

The chain employs TRBV2 and TRBJ1-6, with D tentatively TRBD1 (6 bases). In germline, CDR1 is SNHLY, CDR2 FYNNEI. The CDR3 is 15 residues long. Trimming cost V 7 bases and J 7 bases, with 17 bases left between them. In nucleotides, the CDR3 is TGTGCCAGCACGCTCTTTACAGGGTCCAATTCACCCCTCCACTTT. Residues: CASTLFTGSNSPLHF.

The genes are TRBV2 and TRBJ2-7; 7 bases match TRBD1. The V gene's germline CDR1 is SNHLY and CDR2 FYNNEI. V shed 8 bases and J 3 bases; nucleotides not matched to a gene: 10. The CDR3 spans 14 residues. The CDR3 coding sequence is TGTGCCAGCGACTCTGGACAGGAGAACTACGAGCAGTACGTC. This translates into CASDSGQENYEQYV.

The chain joins TRBV6-5 to TRBJ2-1; 11 nucleotides align to TRBD2. The CDR3 extends over 15 amino acids. Germline CDR1 reads MNHEY; CDR2 reads SVGAGI. The J segment lost 3 bases and the V segment lost 5 bases, leaving 3 bases of the junction unmatched. The CDR3 DNA reads as TGTGCCAGCAGTGCCGGGACTAGCGGCTACAATGAGCAGTTCTTC. It specifies CASSAGTSGYNEQFF.

This sequence joins TRBV2 and TRBJ1-1; no reliable D call. Germline CDR1 and CDR2: SNHLY and FYNNEI. V was clipped by 4 bases and J by 0 bases, with 9 bases between them. The CDR3 runs to 14 residues. DNA of the CDR3: TGTGCCAGCAGTGTTGGCCCCATGAACACTGAAGCTTTCTTT. Its protein product is CASSVGPMNTEAFF.

This chain connects TRBV10-3 to TRBJ2-3; 10 bases map to TRBD2. There are 13 residues in the CDR3. Germline V gene lookup returns CDR1 ENHRY and CDR2 SYGVKD. Trimming took 8 bases from V and 6 from J; bases not matched to a gene: 5. The CDR3 is CAISPSGGDTQYF. CDR3 bases: TGTGCCATCTCCCCTAGCGGGGGTGATACGCAGTATTTT.

CDR3 coding DNA: TGCGCCAGCAGCCAAATACCTATGACTAGCGGGGGGGCCAATCGGTACAATGAGCAGTTCTTC. It translates to CASSQIPMTSGGANRYNEQFF. The rearrangement links TRBV4-1 to TRBJ2-1, with 14 bases matching TRBD2. The V segment lost 2 bases and the J segment 4 bases; nucleotides outside the gene matches: 16. The germline V gene encodes CDR1 MGHRA and CDR2 YSYEKL. The CDR3 is 21 amino acids.

The chain uses TRBV2 and TRBJ2-1; 11 bases are a match to TRBD2. With 3 bases clipped from V and 8 bases from J, the junction kept 6 bases outside the gene matches. CDR1 is SNHLY, CDR2 FYNNEI, per germline. The CDR3 runs to 15 residues. In nucleotides, the CDR3 is TGTGCCAGCAGTGATGGGACTAGCGGTTACGATGAGCAGTTCTTC. Translating gives CASSDGTSGYDEQFF.

The rearrangement links TRBV5-1 to TRBJ2-1; tentative D call: TRBD1 (6 bases). CDR1 is SGHRS, CDR2 YFSETQ, per germline. V lost 2 bases and J lost 3, with 21 bases in between. CDR3 size: 18 residues. The CDR3 bases are TGCGCCAGCAGCTTTCCTTCAACAGGGTCATACGGCTACAATGAGCAGTTCTTC. The encoded protein is CASSFPSTGSYGYNEQFF.

This clone was found a few times. The chain recombines TRBV6-5 with TRBJ1-1; D remains ambiguous. The CDR3 runs to 15 residues. Germline V lookup: CDR1 MNHEY, CDR2 SVGAGI. V shed 0 bases and J shed 2 bases, with 10 bases lying between them. This CDR3 reads CASSYSITTNTEAFF. The DNA for the CDR3 is TGTGCCAGCAGTTACTCGATAACGACAAACACTGAAGCTTTCTTT.

CDR3 in DNA: TGTGCCAGCAGTCCAAGGGGTGGAGGGTTTAGGGGCGAGCAGTACGTC. Residues: CASSPRGGGFRGEQYV. The rearrangement uses TRBV28 and TRBJ2-7, with a weak D call TRBD2 (6 bases). Germline V CDR1 and CDR2: MDHEN, SYDVKM. The V end lost 5 bases, the J end lost 6 bases, and 23 bases lay between the germline ends. This CDR3 spans 16 amino acids.

This clone was counted between two and nine times. This sequence joins TRBV9 and TRBJ1-2; a possible D gene is TRBD1 (6 bases). V was cut by 0 bases and J by 8 bases, with 14 bases left in between. Germline V gives CDR1 SGDLS, CDR2 YYNGEE. The CDR3 totals 14 residues. The CDR3 sequence is CASSVGGGDIGYTF. The CDR3 nucleotides read TGTGCCAGCAGCGTAGGGGGAGGGGACATAGGCTACACCTTC.

The V and J genes are TRBV2 and TRBJ1-2; 7 bases are shared with TRBD1. Germline V lookup: CDR1 SNHLY, CDR2 FYNNEI. This CDR3 contains 13 residues. V dropped 7 bases and J dropped 8; count of bases not matched to a gene: 10. The CDR3 DNA is TGTGCCAGCATGTTCGAGGGGGCGGACGGCTACACCTTC. As protein: CASMFEGADGYTF.

The V and J genes are TRBV29-1 and TRBJ2-1, with 8 bases aligning to TRBD2. V shed 7 bases and J 8 bases; nucleotides not matched to a gene: 7. The CDR3 extends over 12 amino acids. Germline-derived CDR1 and CDR2 are SQVTM and ANQGSEA. The CDR3 sequence: CSASGGSHEQFF. For the CDR3, the DNA is TGCAGCGCCTCGGGGGGGAGCCATGAGCAGTTCTTC.

The CDR3 loop reads CASTVSGTGKSYEQYV. CDR3 nucleotides: TGTGCCAGCACCGTCTCCGGGACAGGGAAGTCCTACGAGCAGTACGTC. This chain connects TRBV5-4 to TRBJ2-7; 9 bases map to TRBD1. Germline CDR1 and CDR2: SGHNT and YYREEE (reference sequence). The CDR3 loop spans 16 amino acids. V lost 6 bases to trimming and J lost 1 base; unmatched junction nucleotides: 11.

DNA of the CDR3: TGTGCCAGCAGCTCGGTAGCGGACTCTAGGGATGAGCAGTTCTTC. Residues: CASSSVADSRDEQFF. The V and J genes are TRBV7-6 and TRBJ2-1, with a possible D match to TRBD2 (6 bases). V gave up 4 bases and J gave up 8 bases, with 18 bases separating them. CDR1 and CDR2 from the germline V gene are SGHVS and FNYEAQ. This CDR3 contains 15 residues.

V and J are TRBV19 and TRBJ2-5; 7 positions agree with TRBD2. V was clipped by 6 bases and J by 5 bases; unmatched bases: 12. The CDR3 length is 15 residues. Germline-derived CDR1 and CDR2 are LNHDA and SQIVND (reference sequence). CDR3 amino acids: CASSLTGGLRETQYF. CDR3 nucleotides: TGTGCCAGTAGCTTAACGGGGGGTCTACGGGAGACCCAGTACTTC.

V and J are TRBV4-1 and TRBJ2-5; 8 bases line up with TRBD2. The J call may be wrong; the DNA end is better matched by TRBJ2-7. CDR3 length: 16 amino acids. Germline values: CDR1 MGHRA, CDR2 YSYEKL. CDR3 in DNA: TGCGCCAGCAGCCTCACGACTAGCGAGGGGTGGGACGAGCAGTACTTC. This sequence encodes CASSLTTSEGWDEQYF.

The V gene is TRBV14, the J gene TRBJ1-2; maybe TRBD1 (5 bases). The CDR3 is 19 residues long. V gave up 0 bases and J gave up 1 base, with 21 bases separating them. The germline V gene encodes CDR1 SGHDN and CDR2 FVKESK. The CDR3 spells CASSQDSLSFGGGNYGYTF. DNA for the CDR3: TGTGCCAGCAGCCAAGATTCTCTGAGCTTCGGGGGGGGTAACTATGGCTACACCTTC.

This clone appeared once. The junction departs from the called germline gene at one end, perhaps through a read error. This chain links TRBV7-9 with TRBJ1-4; 8 nucleotides agree with TRBD1. The CDR3 consists of 15 residues. Germline V lookup: CDR1 SEHNR, CDR2 FQNEAQ (reference sequence). Here the CDR3 reads CSSSPSDRGNEKLFF. As DNA, the CDR3 is TGTTCCAGCAGCCCGTCAGACAGGGGTAATGAAAAACTGTTTTTT.